A single sample is the source of the 27 T cell receptor beta chains below, sequenced in a study of regulatory T cells in long-lasting Graves disease. Construction of the TCR beta libraries employed iRepertoire HTBI primers in conjunction with Arm-PCR of CDR3 regions. TCRdb re-called the multiplex PCR reads through MiXCR, storing one row per CDR3 protein. The table records around 460,000 distinct CDR3 sequences, around a fifth of them present only once. Time point described: persistent/refractory GD, antithyroid drugs over 5 years with positive TRAb. PBMC-derived RNA was used for the TCR library. The input for sequencing was peripheral blood mononuclear cells (PBMCs), taken when the disease was refractory, from a patient treated with antithyroid drugs. These receptors were taken from a female donor with Graves disease.

Remarks on this clonotype: A read error may be the cause here, since a much bigger clone is one base away. The chain joins TRBV27 to TRBJ2-7, with no clear D. CDR1 MNHEY and CDR2 SMNVEV come from the germline V gene (reference sequence). This CDR3 has 13 residues. CDR3 DNA: TGTGCCAGCGGATCTCTAGACAACTACAAGCAGTACTTC. It yields the protein CASGSLDNYKQYF.

This clonotype was detected many times. Here the CDR3 reads CASRAGQALYEQYF. Written as DNA, the CDR3 is TGCGCCAGCAGGGCCGGACAGGCACTCTACGAGCAGTACTTC. The rearrangement links TRBV5-1 to TRBJ2-7; 7 bases agree with TRBD1. Per the germline V gene, CDR1 is SGHRS and CDR2 is YFSETQ. Unmatched junction bases numbered 8, after V lost 5 bases and J lost 3 bases. This CDR3 comprises 14 residues.

The sample holds a few counts of this clonotype. The V and J genes are TRBV6-1 and TRBJ2-5; perhaps TRBD2 as D (5 bases). With 5 bases removed from V and 1 base from J, the gap between germline ends came to 14 bases. The CDR3 is 15 amino acids. The germline V gene encodes CDR1 MNHNS and CDR2 SASEGT. CDR3 bases: TGTGCCAGCAGTTACCGGTCGACTACCCAAGAGACCCAGTACTTC. This codes for CASSYRSTTQETQYF.

This clonotype was seen many times. The chain combines TRBV2 with TRBJ1-2, with D perhaps matching TRBD1 (6 bases). Germline CDR1 reads SNHLY; CDR2 reads FYNNEI. The length of the CDR3 is 14 residues. V lost 6 bases, J lost 4 bases, and 15 bases lay in between. CDR3 coding DNA: TGTGCCAGCAGCGCAGAAACAGGGACCTATGGCTACACCTTC. It translates to CASSAETGTYGYTF.

CDR3 residues: CASSFGLAGAYEQYF. CDR3 DNA: TGTGCCAGCAGCTTTGGCCTAGCGGGAGCCTACGAGCAGTACTTC. The chain recombines TRBV5-6 with TRBJ2-7; 10 bases are a match to TRBD2. The CDR3 consists of 15 residues. V shed 2 bases, J shed 2 bases, and the junction held 4 bases outside the gene matches. The germline V gene has CDR1 SGHDT and CDR2 YYEEEE.

V gene TRBV2 combines with J gene TRBJ2-1, with 15 bases identical to TRBD2. Germline CDR1 and CDR2: SNHLY and FYNNEI. The CDR3 length is 15 residues. Trimming took 3 bases from V and 9 from J; bases not matched to a gene: 3. In DNA form, the CDR3 reads TGTGCCAGCAGTGAGGGACTAGCGGGAGGCGGTGAGCAGTTCTTC. Its translation: CASSEGLAGGGEQFF.

Many counts were recorded for this clonotype. The chain carries TRBV13 and TRBJ2-7; the D call may be TRBD1 or TRBD2 (7 bases each). The CDR3 is made up of 13 amino acids. Germline V gene sequence: CDR1 PRHDT, CDR2 FYEKMQ (reference sequence). Between the trimmed V and J ends, which lost 3 bases and 5 bases, there was a span of 11 bases. The chain's CDR3 is CASSFQGGHEQYF. CDR3 nucleotide sequence: TGTGCCAGCAGCTTTCAGGGGGGGCACGAGCAGTACTTC.

Many counts were recorded for this clonotype. The chain is built from TRBV10-3 and TRBJ2-7; 8 bases are shared with TRBD1. The CDR3 is made up of 13 amino acids. Germline V gene sequence: CDR1 ENHRY, CDR2 SYGVKD. V gave up 10 bases and J gave up 1 base; unmatched junction bases: 6. The CDR3 coding sequence is TGTGCCACCCGGGGGACAGGTTCCTACGAGCAGTACTTC. Protein: CATRGTGSYEQYF.

At least ten counts were recorded for this clonotype. This chain links TRBV28 with TRBJ2-7, with 9 bases lining up with TRBD1. J lost 4 bases, V lost 4 bases, and 8 bases had no gene match. Germline V gene lookup returns CDR1 MDHEN and CDR2 SYDVKM. This CDR3 region has 15 residues. The CDR3 DNA reads TGTGCCAGCAGTTCATTGGGACAGGGCCAGTACGAGCAGTACTTC. Its protein is CASSSLGQGQYEQYF.

V gene TRBV30 combines with J gene TRBJ2-7; the match to TRBD2 covers 11 bases. Germline CDR1 reads GTSNPN; CDR2 reads SVGIG (reference sequence). With V trimmed by 4 bases and J by 3 bases, 8 bases remained unmatched. This CDR3 is built from 15 residues. CDR3 amino acids: CAWNKKGLAVYEQYF. DNA for the CDR3: TGTGCCTGGAACAAGAAGGGACTAGCGGTCTACGAGCAGTACTTC.

This rearrangement joins TRBV7-6 to TRBJ1-1; D may be TRBD1 (5 bases). CDR1 SGHVS and CDR2 FNYEAQ come from the germline V gene. V shed 5 bases and J shed 1 base, with 17 bases lying between them. This CDR3 has 16 amino acids. As DNA, the CDR3 is TGTGCCAGCAGCCCTCATCCACGGGGGAAGAACACTGAAGCTTTCTTT. Protein sequence: CASSPHPRGKNTEAFF. Supplemented by reference TRBV7-6 and TRBJ1-1, the full variable domain reads GAGVSQSPRYKVTKRGQDVALRCDPISGHVSLYWYRQALGQGPEFLTYFNYEAQQDKSGLPNDRFSAERPEGSISTLTIQRTEQRDSAMYRCASSPHPRGKNTEAFFGQGTRLTVV.

This clonotype has ten or more counts. The CDR3 sequence is CASSLRGDGETQYF. The CDR3 coding sequence is TGTGCCAGCAGCTTACGGGGGGACGGGGAGACCCAGTACTTC. The chain joins TRBV7-2 to TRBJ2-5; 7 nucleotides align to TRBD2. V was pared by 2 bases and J by 5 bases, with 5 bases of the junction left unmatched. This CDR3 region has 14 residues. Germline-derived CDR1 and CDR2 are SGHTA and FQGNSA.

This clonotype was recorded many times. The chain carries TRBV7-2 and TRBJ2-7, with 14 bases lining up with TRBD2. The CDR3 runs to 14 residues. Germline CDR1 and CDR2: SGHTA and FQGNSA. The V and J ends lost 5 bases and 12 bases, in that order; junction bases with no gene match: 9. CDR3 sequence (DNA): TGTGCCAGCAGCGTCGGGACTAGCGGGGGACGAAGGTACTTC. It encodes CASSVGTSGGRRYF.

Concerning this clonotype: One base away lies a much larger clone, so this may be a sequencing read error. This sequence joins TRBV28 and TRBJ2-7; 8 bases match TRBD1. CDR1 is MDHEN and CDR2 is SYDVKM in the germline V gene. CDR3 length equals 15 residues. The CDR3 region is CTSSLPGTGVDEQYF. In nucleotides, the CDR3 is TGTACCAGCAGTTTACCCGGGACAGGCGTTGACGAGCAGTACTTC.

The table lists this clonotype with a few counts. The chain combines TRBV7-3 with TRBJ2-1; tentatively, D is TRBD2 (6 bases). Trimming pared 2 bases from V and 5 bases from J, leaving 7 bases between. There are 13 residues in the CDR3. CDR1 and CDR2 (germline): SGHTA, FQGTGA. The CDR3 DNA is TGTGCCAGCAGCTTATGGGGGGACAATGAGCAGTTCTTC. Protein sequence: CASSLWGDNEQFF.

In its sample, this clonotype was seen many times. CDR3 sequence (DNA): TGTGCCAGCACCCGGACAGGGGGGAGTCAGCCCCAGCATTTT. It codes for CASTRTGGSQPQHF. The chain couples TRBV12-3 or TRBV12-4 to TRBJ1-5; TRBD1 agrees at 10 bases. The length of the CDR3 is 14 residues. V gave up 7 bases and J gave up 6 bases; unmatched junction bases: 6.

As DNA, the CDR3 is TGTGCCACCAGCAGAGATCCGGGGGGCACAGATACGCAGTATTTT. Its protein is CATSRDPGGTDTQYF. This chain joins TRBV15 and TRBJ2-3; D may be TRBD2 (6 bases). The length of the CDR3 is 15 residues. Trimming stripped 0 bases from V and 1 base from J, with 8 bases between. CDR1 and CDR2 from the germline V gene are LNHNV and YYDKDF (reference sequence).

This clonotype was counted between two and nine times. The junction departs from germline at one end; a sequencing error may be responsible. This chain joins TRBV7-9 and TRBJ1-1, with 8 bases lining up with TRBD1. The CDR3 is 15 residues long. The germline V gene encodes CDR1 SEHNR and CDR2 FQNEAQ (reference sequence). The CDR3 loop is CVSSFTGQGNTEAFF. CDR3 nucleotide sequence: TGTGTCAGCAGTTTTACTGGACAGGGGAACACTGAAGCTTTCTTT. The whole variable domain, filled in from reference TRBV7-9 and TRBJ1-1, reads DTGVSQNPRHKITKRGQNVTFRCDPISEHNRLYWYRQTLGQGPEFLTYFQNEAQLEKSRLLSDRFSAERPKGSFSTLEIQRTEQGDSAMYLCVSSFTGQGNTEAFFGQGTRLTVV.

CDR3 in amino acids: CASSYSKGNEQFF. DNA for the CDR3: TGTGCCAGCAGTTACTCGAAGGGGAATGAGCAGTTCTTC. The rearrangement joins TRBV6-2 or TRBV6-3 to TRBJ2-1; tentative D call: TRBD1 (5 bases). This CDR3 has 13 amino acids. CDR1 and CDR2 from the germline V gene are MNHEY and SVGEGT. Trimming removed 0 bases at V and 7 bases at J, with 7 bases between.

Many counts were recorded for this clonotype. The chain recombines TRBV7-9 with TRBJ1-5, with no clear D. The CDR3 totals 13 residues. Trimming pared 2 bases from V and 7 bases from J, leaving 9 bases between. Germline CDR1 is SEHNR and CDR2 is FQNEAQ (reference sequence). The DNA of the CDR3 is TGTGCCAGCAGCTTATCCGAGTACCAGCCCCAGCATTTT. Translation gives CASSLSEYQPQHF.

A note on this clonotype: With a much larger clone just one base away, this may be a read error. The chain joins TRBV13 to TRBJ1-2, with D tentatively TRBD1 (5 bases). The CDR3 is made up of 13 amino acids. CDR1 and CDR2 (germline): PRHDT, FYEKMQ (reference sequence). This chain's CDR3 is CASSLVRVNGYAF. CDR3 DNA sequence: TGTGCCAGCAGCTTAGTCAGGGTTAATGGCTACGCCTTC.

This chain connects TRBV7-9 to TRBJ2-3; D unclear. There are 14 residues in the CDR3. The V gene lost 5 bases and the J gene lost 4 bases, with 13 bases spanning the gap. Germline V gene lookup returns CDR1 SEHNR and CDR2 FQNEAQ (reference sequence). Here the CDR3 reads CASSTRFMSDTQYF. The DNA of the CDR3 is TGTGCCAGCAGCACCCGTTTCATGTCAGATACGCAGTATTTT.

V is TRBV19 and J is TRBJ2-7; TRBD1 matches at 9 bases. Per germline, CDR1 LNHDA and CDR2 SQIVND (reference sequence). Unmatched junction bases numbered 9, after V lost 7 bases and J lost 5 bases. There are 14 residues in the CDR3. The DNA for the CDR3 is TGTGCCAGTACTCCAACACAGGGGGCCAACGAGCAGTACTTC. Translated, it gives CASTPTQGANEQYF.

This clonotype has just a few counts. V gene TRBV6-1 combines with J gene TRBJ2-7; tentatively, D is TRBD1 (5 bases). V shed 5 bases and J shed 5 bases, with 16 bases lying between them. CDR1 is MNHNS and CDR2 is SASEGT in the germline V gene. The CDR3 spans 14 residues. The CDR3 bases are TGTGCCAGCAGTAGGGCAAGGGGTATCAACGAGCAGTACTTC. Translating it yields CASSRARGINEQYF.

In regard to this clonotype: A much more abundant neighbour one base away suggests this may be a read error. V usage is TRBV6-4 and J usage is TRBJ1-1, with 7 bases identical to TRBD1. J was trimmed by 3 bases and V by 11 bases; bases with no gene match: 9. The CDR3 covers 13 residues. The germline V gene has CDR1 MRHNA and CDR2 SNTAGT. The CDR3 coding sequence is TGTGCCGGCAAAGTGGACAGGCACACTGAAGCTTTCTTT. This encodes CAGKVDRHTEAFF.

Note on this clonotype: With a much larger clone just one base away, this may be a read error. The chain is built from TRBV2 and TRBJ2-7; 8 positions match TRBD1. Germline V gene data show CDR1 as SNHLY and CDR2 as FYNNEI. This CDR3 region has 12 residues. The CDR3 loop is CTRRQGTNEQYF. CDR3 in DNA: TGTACCAGACGACAGGGGACCAACGAGCAGTACTTC.

The rearrangement joins TRBV19 to TRBJ1-1; 8 positions agree with TRBD1. V shed 6 bases, J shed 0 bases, and the junction held 6 bases outside the gene matches. This CDR3 spans 15 amino acids. CDR1 is LNHDA, CDR2 SQIVND, per germline (reference sequence). The CDR3 nucleotides read TGTGCCAGTAGGGTACCGACAGGGGTGAACACTGAAGCTTTCTTT. It encodes CASRVPTGVNTEAFF.